This entry lists 27 T cell receptor beta chains sequenced from one sample in a study of memory CD4+ T cells and cytomegalovirus serostatus. Single viable CD3+CD4+CD8-CD45RO+ cells were sorted as the memory CD4+ T cells. Generated by immunoSEQ multiplex PCR, the TCRdb table keeps only in-frame clones and is missing some. The table lists about 52,000 clones, more than 70% of them singletons. The material sequenced was memory CD4+ T cells from blood. Receptor source: an adult in good health and CMV-seropositive.

This chain joins TRBV6-5 and TRBJ2-5; D might be TRBD1 (6 bases). From germline, CDR1 is MNHEY and CDR2 SVGAGI. V was cut by 5 bases and J by 10 bases, with 11 bases left in between. This CDR3 contains 11 residues. CDR3: CASSNRVIQYF. The CDR3 nucleotides are TGTGCCAGCAGTAACAGGGTCATCCAGTACTTC.

V usage is TRBV28 and J usage is TRBJ2-1, with D unclear. The germline V gene encodes CDR1 MDHEN and CDR2 SYDVKM. The CDR3 is 13 amino acids. V lost 3 bases to trimming and J lost 8 bases, with 11 bases between them. CDR3 protein: CASSFPPLHEQFF. The CDR3 region has the DNA TGTGCCAGCAGTTTTCCTCCCCTGCATGAGCAGTTCTTC.

The chain uses TRBV15 and TRBJ2-3; D could derive from TRBD1 or TRBD2 (5 bases each). This CDR3 has 17 amino acids. CDR1 and CDR2 (germline): LNHNV, YYDKDF (reference sequence). V was shortened by 0 bases and J by 0 bases, with 13 bases between the two germline ends. The CDR3 sequence is CATSRDRGLQSTDTQYF. CDR3 nucleotide sequence: TGTGCCACCAGCAGAGACCGGGGCCTTCAGAGCACAGATACGCAGTATTTT. Based on the CDR3 plus reference TRBV15 and TRBJ2-3, the full variable domain is DAMVIQNPRYQVTQFGKPVTLSCSQTLNHNVMYWYQQKSSQAPKLLFHYYDKDFNNEADTPDNFQSRRPNTSFCFLDIRSPGLGDTAMYLCATSRDRGLQSTDTQYFGPGTRLTVL.

This chain uses TRBV7-2 with TRBJ2-7, with 15 nucleotides matching TRBD2. J lost 4 bases, V lost 5 bases, and 6 bases had no gene match. This CDR3 comprises 16 residues. From germline, CDR1 is SGHTA and CDR2 FQGNSA. The CDR3 here is CASSAFGTSGGYEQYF. CDR3 nucleotides: TGTGCCAGCAGCGCCTTCGGGACTAGCGGGGGGTACGAGCAGTACTTC.

The CDR3 DNA reads as TGCGCCAGCAGCCAAATGCGGAGTCGGTGGACAGATACGCAGTATTTT. The encoded protein is CASSQMRSRWTDTQYF. This chain joins TRBV4-1 and TRBJ2-3; D unresolved. This CDR3 spans 16 amino acids. Trimming removed 2 bases at V and 3 bases at J, with 15 bases between. CDR1 and CDR2 (germline): MGHRA, YSYEKL.

CDR3 in amino acids: CAWTAGLAGGGTGELFF. CDR3 DNA: TGTGCCTGGACTGCGGGACTAGCGGGAGGCGGCACCGGGGAGCTGTTTTTT. V is TRBV30 and J is TRBJ2-2, with TRBD2 identical over 15 bases. V lost 4 bases, J lost 4 bases, and 7 bases stayed unmatched. CDR3 size: 17 residues. Germline loops: CDR1 GTSNPN, CDR2 SVGIG (reference sequence).

The chain uses TRBV7-3 and TRBJ2-2; 14 nucleotides match TRBD2. The CDR3 covers 17 residues. Germline values: CDR1 SGHTA, CDR2 FQGTGA. V lost 6 bases, J lost 7 bases, and 10 bases stayed unmatched. CDR3 bases: TGTGCCAGCAGTTTGACTAGCGGGAGGGCCGATGGCGGGGAGCTGTTTTTT. This gives the protein CASSLTSGRADGGELFF.

The chain carries TRBV15 and TRBJ1-2; D remains unclear. The CDR3 runs to 14 residues. Per the germline V gene, CDR1 is LNHNV and CDR2 is YYDKDF (reference sequence). With 0 bases removed from V and 7 bases from J, the gap between germline ends came to 12 bases. The CDR3 reads CATSRDRGTVGYTF. CDR3 DNA sequence: TGTGCCACCAGCAGAGATCGGGGTACGGTTGGCTACACCTTC.

This sequence joins TRBV28 and TRBJ1-2; D may be TRBD1 (6 bases). Germline CDR1 MDHEN, CDR2 SYDVKM. Deletions cut 2 bases from V and 2 bases from J, with 12 bases between. CDR3 length equals 15 residues. CDR3 amino acids: CASSLGGFLNYGYTF. CDR3 DNA sequence: TGTGCCAGCAGTTTAGGGGGCTTCCTGAACTATGGCTACACCTTC.

The chain combines TRBV19 with TRBJ2-4; 12 bases fit TRBD1. V shed 8 bases, J shed 7 bases, and the junction held 15 bases outside the gene matches. Per the germline V gene, CDR1 is LNHDA and CDR2 is SQIVND (reference sequence). This CDR3 is 17 amino acids long. The CDR3 coding sequence is TGTGCCAGTTCGGGACAGGGGGCGGGGTCTTGGGGGAACATTCAGTACTTC. Amino acid sequence: CASSGQGAGSWGNIQYF.

The V call is TRBV7-9, the J call TRBJ1-2; no reliable D call. Per germline, CDR1 SEHNR and CDR2 FQNEAQ (reference sequence). V dropped 5 bases and J dropped 4 bases, with 17 bases sitting between them. The CDR3 spans 15 residues. This CDR3 reads CASSISGSPLYGYTF. CDR3 DNA: TGTGCCAGCAGCATATCCGGGTCCCCGCTCTATGGCTACACCTTC.

In its sample, this clone was seen once. V gene TRBV29-1 combines with J gene TRBJ1-1; TRBD1 might be the D (5 bases). The V gene's germline CDR1 is SQVTM and CDR2 ANQGSEA. CDR3 size: 12 residues. Trimming removed 7 bases from V and 6 bases from J, with 15 bases in between. The CDR3 nucleotides read TGCAGCGCACGAGGGGAATTCGCTGAAGCTTTCTTT. It encodes CSARGEFAEAFF.

The chain uses TRBV7-9 and TRBJ2-7; D is unresolved. The CDR3 sequence is 12 residues long. Germline CDR1 SEHNR, CDR2 FQNEAQ (reference sequence). Trimming removed 1 base from V and 5 bases from J, with 6 bases in between. CDR3 sequence: CASSLVRNEQYF. The CDR3 region has the DNA TGTGCCAGCAGCTTAGTCAGAAACGAGCAGTACTTC.

The chain couples TRBV15 to TRBJ1-5; tentatively, D is TRBD1 (6 bases). V lost 0 bases to trimming and J lost 2 bases, with 14 bases between them. This CDR3 contains 17 residues. The V gene's germline CDR1 is LNHNV and CDR2 YYDKDF (reference sequence). CDR3 DNA: TGTGCCACCAGCAGAGATCAATTGGGGGCGCGCAATCAGCCCCAGCATTTT. Its protein is CATSRDQLGARNQPQHF.

In this sample, this clone turned up a few times. The rearrangement links TRBV5-4 to TRBJ2-6, with D maybe TRBD1 (6 bases). The V and J ends lost 9 bases and 0 bases respectively, with 13 bases between them. Per the germline V gene, CDR1 is SGHNT and CDR2 is YYREEE (reference sequence). The CDR3 has 15 amino acids. The CDR3 loop reads CATLQGISGANVLTF. The CDR3 nucleotides read TGTGCCACTCTACAGGGAATCTCTGGGGCCAACGTCCTGACTTTC.

The J gene is TRBJ2-7, the V gene TRBV10-2, with D tentatively TRBD2 (6 bases). The V end lost 6 bases, the J end lost 3 bases, and 18 bases lay between the germline ends. This CDR3 has 15 amino acids. Germline V lookup: CDR1 WSHSY, CDR2 SAAADI. The CDR3 nucleotides read TGCGCCAGCAGCCCCAAGCGGGCTCTACGCTACGAGCAGTACTTC. Protein sequence: CASSPKRALRYEQYF.

V and J are TRBV6-6 and TRBJ1-3; D gene uncertain. CDR3 length: 14 residues. V was cut by 6 bases and J by 2 bases, with 11 bases left in between. Per germline, CDR1 MNHNY and CDR2 SVGAGI (reference sequence). CDR3 nucleotides: TGTGCCAGCAGCCGGGGTTCGACTGGAAACACCATATATTTT. This translates into CASSRGSTGNTIYF.

The V gene is TRBV7-2, the J gene TRBJ2-5; D unclear. The CDR3 is 12 amino acids. In germline, CDR1 is SGHTA, CDR2 FQGNSA. The V end was cut by 1 base, the J end by 5 bases, with 5 bases between. CDR3 loop: CASSLDRETQYF. The DNA for the CDR3 is TGTGCCAGCAGCTTAGACCGGGAGACCCAGTACTTC.

V is TRBV7-9 and J is TRBJ1-1, with 9 bases aligning to TRBD1. The CDR3 has 16 amino acids. Looked up from germline, CDR1 is SEHNR and CDR2 is FQNEAQ (reference sequence). Unmatched junction bases numbered 9, after V lost 5 bases and J lost 2 bases. CDR3 residues: CASSPGRDRANTEAFF. CDR3 DNA: TGTGCCAGCAGCCCGGGTAGGGACAGGGCAAACACTGAAGCTTTCTTT.

Judged by abundance, this clone is medium-sized. This chain links TRBV5-1 with TRBJ1-1; a possible D gene is TRBD1 (6 bases). This CDR3 is built from 13 residues. Trimming took off 2 bases at V and 5 bases at J, with 10 bases between the two ends. CDR1 SGHRS and CDR2 YFSETQ come from the germline V gene. This CDR3 is CASSLQGSTEAFF. DNA of the CDR3: TGCGCCAGCAGCTTACAGGGTTCGACTGAAGCTTTCTTT.

There are a few counts of this clone. The chain recombines TRBV29-1 with TRBJ1-1; the match to TRBD1 covers 9 bases. CDR3 length: 13 residues. CDR1 is SQVTM, CDR2 ANQGSEA, per germline. V trimming: 6 bases; J trimming: 4 bases; junction bases outside the gene matches: 6. CDR3 in amino acids: CSVNRGRVTEAFF. The CDR3 DNA sequence: TGCAGCGTAAACAGGGGGCGCGTCACTGAAGCTTTCTTT.

This sequence joins TRBV6-1 and TRBJ1-2; a weak D match, TRBD1 (6 bases). V shed 2 bases and J shed 4 bases, with 17 bases lying between them. Germline CDR1 and CDR2: MNHNS and SASEGT. The CDR3 is 16 residues long. CDR3 region: CASSEFLGGQIYGYTF. CDR3 nucleotide sequence: TGTGCCAGCAGTGAATTCTTAGGTGGACAGATCTATGGCTACACCTTC.

The V and J genes are TRBV30 and TRBJ1-3; D remains unclear. Deletions cut 2 bases from V and 10 bases from J, with 27 bases between. Per germline, CDR1 GTSNPN and CDR2 SVGIG (reference sequence). There are 17 residues in the CDR3. DNA for the CDR3: TGTGCCTGGAGTATCGGCCCTCTGGAAACACCGGGAGAGACCATATATTTT. It encodes CAWSIGPLETPGETIYF.

This chain joins TRBV7-2 and TRBJ2-2, with D possibly TRBD2 on 6 matching bases. Trimming removed 7 bases at V and 8 bases at J, with 20 bases between. Per the germline V gene, CDR1 is SGHTA and CDR2 is FQGNSA. The CDR3 is 15 residues long. For the CDR3, the DNA is TGTGCCAGCACCTCCTCGACTAGGCTAACTGGGGAGCTGTTTTTT. Its translation: CASTSSTRLTGELFF.

The CDR3 here is CASSLTGQALSGNTIYF. The CDR3 nucleotides are TGCGCCAGCAGCTTGACGGGGCAGGCTCTCTCTGGAAACACCATATATTTT. The chain employs TRBV5-1 and TRBJ1-3; D is possibly TRBD1 (5 bases). The CDR3 contains 17 residues. The germline V gene has CDR1 SGHRS and CDR2 YFSETQ. V lost 1 base and J lost 0, with 14 bases in between.

This chain connects TRBV5-4 to TRBJ2-5; perhaps TRBD1 as D (5 bases). V was shortened by 0 bases and J by 2 bases, with 11 bases between the two germline ends. The CDR3 length is 15 residues. The germline V gene has CDR1 SGHNT and CDR2 YYREEE (reference sequence). The CDR3 DNA reads as TGTGCCAGCAGCTTGGAAAGGACACTTCAAGAGACCCAGTACTTC. Amino acids: CASSLERTLQETQYF.

V and J are TRBV7-2 and TRBJ1-2; 7 nucleotides agree with TRBD1. This CDR3 is 13 amino acids long. V shed 5 bases and J 4 bases; nucleotides not matched to a gene: 4. Germline loops: CDR1 SGHTA, CDR2 FQGNSA. For the CDR3, the DNA is TGTGCCAGCAGCCTAGACAGGGCCTATGGCTACACCTTC. It translates to CASSLDRAYGYTF.